Listed below are T cell receptor beta chains from one sample, sequenced in a study of blood T cell repertoires in COVID-19. Sequencing used immunoSEQ multiplex PCR; TCRdb keeps in-frame clones, though not all of them. The table shows over 250,000 clones, with 91% occurring only once. The specimen was peripheral blood. The receptors shown here come from a person under 35 with COVID-19, enrolled during active disease. The CDR3 runs from the conserved cysteine through the conserved F or W. The D gene is left open where the match is weak. Part of the rows lack a size; the others show once, few, many or a class for expanded clones.

j_call: TRBJ2-5
d_call: .
v_call: TRBV5-6
clone_size: .
cdr3_aa: CASSWQASGGETQYF
cdr3_nt: TGTGCCAGCAGCTGGCAGGCTTCAGGGGGGGAGACCCAGTACTTC

j_call: TRBJ1-4
d_call: TRBD1
v_call: TRBV15
clone_size: .
cdr3_aa: CATSSTLTGLNEKLFF
cdr3_nt: TGTGCCACCAGCAGTACCCTGACAGGGTTAAATGAAAAACTGTTTTTT

j_call: TRBJ2-5
d_call: .
v_call: TRBV19
clone_size: .
cdr3_aa: CASSIDQGTQYF
cdr3_nt: TGTGCCAGTAGTATAGATCAGGGGACCCAGTACTTC

j_call: TRBJ2-7
d_call: TRBD2
v_call: TRBV7-3
clone_size: .
cdr3_aa: CASSLELAGGPGEQYF
cdr3_nt: TGTGCCAGCAGCTTAGAGTTAGCGGGAGGGCCGGGGGAGCAGTACTTC

j_call: TRBJ1-4
d_call: .
v_call: TRBV6-6
clone_size: .
cdr3_aa: CASRKPQGNEKLFF
cdr3_nt: TGTGCCAGCAGGAAGCCGCAGGGGAATGAAAAACTGTTTTTT

j_call: TRBJ1-1
d_call: .
v_call: TRBV6-6
clone_size: .
cdr3_aa: CASSYSPGGTEAFF
cdr3_nt: TGTGCCAGCAGTTATTCCCCCGGCGGGACTGAAGCTTTCTTT

j_call: TRBJ2-1
d_call: TRBD2
v_call: TRBV24-1
clone_size: .
cdr3_aa: CAVSGASYNEQFF
cdr3_nt: TGTGCCGTCAGCGGGGCTTCCTACAATGAGCAGTTCTTC

j_call: TRBJ1-1
d_call: .
v_call: TRBV20-1
clone_size: .
cdr3_aa: CSARGMTNTEAFF
cdr3_nt: TGCAGTGCTCGTGGGATGACAAATACTGAAGCTTTCTTT

j_call: TRBJ2-3
d_call: TRBD1
v_call: TRBV14
clone_size: .
cdr3_aa: CASSYDRVTDTQYF
cdr3_nt: TGTGCCAGCAGCTACGACAGGGTGACAGATACGCAGTATTTT

j_call: TRBJ1-3
d_call: .
v_call: TRBV10-3
clone_size: .
cdr3_aa: CAIRPREGSGNTIYF
cdr3_nt: TGTGCCATCAGGCCTCGGGAGGGCTCTGGAAACACCATATATTTT

j_call: TRBJ2-5
d_call: TRBD1
v_call: TRBV9
clone_size: .
cdr3_aa: CASSVGDRVETQYF
cdr3_nt: TGTGCCAGCAGCGTCGGGGACAGGGTTGAGACCCAGTACTTC

j_call: TRBJ1-2
d_call: .
v_call: TRBV6-1
clone_size: .
cdr3_aa: CASSERWMTVLTNGYTF
cdr3_nt: TGTGCCAGCAGTGAAAGGTGGATGACAGTGCTAACTAATGGCTACACCTTC

j_call: TRBJ1-1
d_call: .
v_call: TRBV7-3
clone_size: .
cdr3_aa: CASSPGSEGTEAFF
cdr3_nt: TGTGCCAGCAGCCCCGGATCGGAGGGCACTGAAGCTTTCTTT

j_call: TRBJ2-5
d_call: TRBD2
v_call: TRBV5-1
clone_size: .
cdr3_aa: CASSLYLLAGVETQYF
cdr3_nt: TGCGCCAGCAGCTTGTACCTACTAGCGGGAGTAGAGACCCAGTACTTC

j_call: TRBJ2-2
d_call: .
v_call: TRBV7-8
clone_size: .
cdr3_aa: CASSLGLENTGELFF
cdr3_nt: TGTGCCAGCAGCTTGGGACTTGAGAACACCGGGGAGCTGTTTTTT

j_call: TRBJ2-2
d_call: TRBD1
v_call: TRBV5-1
clone_size: .
cdr3_aa: CASRYTGTGAGELFF
cdr3_nt: TGCGCCAGCAGGTATACCGGGACAGGGGCCGGGGAGCTGTTTTTT

j_call: TRBJ2-7
d_call: .
v_call: TRBV9
clone_size: .
cdr3_aa: CASSVASTYEQYF
cdr3_nt: TGTGCCAGCAGCGTAGCTAGCACCTACGAGCAGTACTTC

j_call: TRBJ1-2
d_call: TRBD1
v_call: TRBV5-5
clone_size: .
cdr3_aa: CASSLGDRGENYGYTF
cdr3_nt: TGTGCCAGCAGCTTGGGTGACAGGGGGGAAAACTATGGCTACACCTTC

j_call: TRBJ2-3
d_call: TRBD2
v_call: TRBV2
clone_size: .
cdr3_aa: CASSGTSGSPSTDTQYF
cdr3_nt: TGTGCCAGCAGTGGGACTAGCGGGAGCCCTAGCACAGATACGCAGTATTTT

j_call: TRBJ1-3
d_call: .
v_call: TRBV12-3/TRBV12-4
clone_size: .
cdr3_aa: CASSPLEGNTIYF
cdr3_nt: TGTGCCAGCAGTCCCCTTGAGGGAAACACCATATATTTT

j_call: TRBJ1-5
d_call: TRBD1
v_call: TRBV19
clone_size: .
cdr3_aa: CASSPFNRGPSNQPQHF
cdr3_nt: TGTGCCAGTAGTCCTTTTAACAGGGGGCCGAGCAATCAGCCCCAGCATTTT

j_call: TRBJ1-2
d_call: .
v_call: TRBV15
clone_size: .
cdr3_aa: CATSRQIFFEAYGYTF
cdr3_nt: TGTGCCACCAGCAGACAGATCTTTTTTGAAGCGTATGGCTACACCTTC

j_call: TRBJ2-1
d_call: .
v_call: TRBV28
clone_size: .
cdr3_aa: CASSLWSENEQFF
cdr3_nt: TGTGCCAGCAGTTTATGGTCAGAAAATGAGCAGTTCTTC

j_call: TRBJ1-1
d_call: .
v_call: TRBV27
clone_size: few
cdr3_aa: CASSLSDRGRGEAFF
cdr3_nt: TGTGCCAGCAGTTTATCGGATAGGGGGAGGGGTGAAGCTTTCTTT